Listed below are T cell receptor beta chains from one sample, sequenced in a study of cytomegalovirus exposure and HLA in healthy donors. Data came from immunoSEQ multiplex PCR; TCRdb stores just in-frame clones and leaves some out. The repertoire consists of fewer than 90,000 clones, with roughly 70% occurring once and the leading ten covering roughly 10%. The specimen sequenced was PBMCs. The source of these receptors is a woman in her forties or fifties in good health and CMV-seropositive. The CDR3 runs from the conserved cysteine through the conserved F or W. D genes are given only for firm matches. Part of the rows lack a size; the others show once, few, many or a class for expanded clones.

>.|TRBV12-5|.|TRBJ2-1
TGTGCTAGTGGTCGCGGTACCGAGGATGAGCAGTTCTTC
CASGRGTEDEQFF
>TRBD1|TRBV5-5|.|TRBJ1-5
TGTGCCAGCAGCAACTTAATAGGGACAGGTGATCAGCCCCAGCATTTT
CASSNLIGTGDQPQHF
>.|TRBV27|.|TRBJ2-1
TGTGCCAGCAGTTTGGGTAAAGCGGGTTACACCTACAATGAGCAGTTCTTC
CASSLGKAGYTYNEQFF
>TRBD1|TRBV27|.|TRBJ1-3
TGTGCCAGCAGTCGGGGACAGAAGGGAAACACCATATATTTT
CASSRGQKGNTIYF
>TRBD1|TRBV27|.|TRBJ2-7
TGTGCCAGCAGTTTGACAGGGCCTTACGAGCAGTACTTC
CASSLTGPYEQYF
>.|TRBV28|.|TRBJ2-7
TGTGCCAGCCGCGACCCAGGTCGCTACGAGCAGTACTTC
CASRDPGRYEQYF
>.|TRBV18|once|TRBJ2-3
TGTGCCAGCTCTCCCAGGGCGGATACGCAGTATTTT
CASSPRADTQYF
>TRBD2|TRBV18|.|TRBJ2-1
TGTGCCAGCTCACCCCTGGGGGGGAATGAGCAGTTCTTC
CASSPLGGNEQFF
>.|TRBV6-5|.|TRBJ1-1
TGTGCCAGCAGATTAGGGGTTACGGCTGAAGCTTTCTTT
CASRLGVTAEAFF
>TRBD1|TRBV7-9|.|TRBJ1-1
TGTGCCAGCAGCCGACAGGGAGGGAACACTGAAGCTTTCTTT
CASSRQGGNTEAFF
>.|TRBV7-6|.|TRBJ1-4
TGTGCCAGCAGCTTTCGTCCCAGGACAGACCCTAATGAAAAACTGTTTTTT
CASSFRPRTDPNEKLFF
>.|TRBV4-1|few|TRBJ2-7
TGCGCCAGCAGCCCGCAGTCAACCTACGAGCAGTACTTC
CASSPQSTYEQYF
>.|TRBV7-2|.|TRBJ2-3
TGTGCCAGCAGCTTAGGGGTGGGCTTCACAGATACGCAGTATTTT
CASSLGVGFTDTQYF
>.|TRBV4-3|.|TRBJ1-5
TGCGCCAGCAGCCAAGGGGAAGGGGGTCAGCCCCAGCATTTT
CASSQGEGGQPQHF
>.|TRBV4-3|.|TRBJ2-3
TGCGCCAGCAGCCAAGATTCAGGGGCCCGGGGCACAGATACGCAGTATTTT
CASSQDSGARGTDTQYF
>.|TRBV7-2|.|TRBJ2-5
TGTGCCAGCGATCCCGGAGGGCCGGAGACCCAGTACTTC
CASDPGGPETQYF
>.|TRBV15|.|TRBJ1-1
TGTGCCACCAGCAGAGCGGGAGTATGGAACACTGAAGCTTTCTTT
CATSRAGVWNTEAFF
>TRBD1|TRBV28|few|TRBJ2-5
TGTGCCAGCAGTCCGGGACAGGGGTTAGAAGAGACCCAGTACTTC
CASSPGQGLEETQYF
>TRBD1|TRBV28|.|TRBJ2-4
TGTGCCAGCAGCAGAAGACAGGGGGCACACTTAGCCAAAAACATTCAGTACTTC
CASSRRQGAHLAKNIQYF
>.|TRBV19|.|TRBJ1-1
TGTGCCAGTAGTATGAGGGCTGGCACTGAAGCTTTCTTT
CASSMRAGTEAFF
>TRBD2|TRBV5-1|.|TRBJ2-3
TGCGCCAGCAGCTTGGAGGGCGGGGGGGCTTTGAATACGCAGTATTTT
CASSLEGGGALNTQYF
>.|TRBV2|.|TRBJ2-7
TGTGCCAGCAGTACAGGGAATAGGGAGCAGTACTTC
CASSTGNREQYF
>.|TRBV7-9|.|TRBJ2-5
TGTGCCAGCAGCTTAGGGGCAGGGGGGACAGAGACCCAGTACTTC
CASSLGAGGTETQYF
>TRBD1|TRBV6-5|few|TRBJ2-7
TGTGCCAGCAGTGTACAGGGGGGCTCCTACGAGCAGTACTTC
CASSVQGGSYEQYF
>.|TRBV19|.|TRBJ1-2
TGTGCCAGTAGTATAGAAGCAGGGCAAGGCTACACCTTC
CASSIEAGQGYTF
>.|TRBV27|.|TRBJ1-2
TGTGCCAGCAGTTTATCGCGGGGGGATGGCTACATCTTC
CASSLSRGDGYIF
>TRBD1|TRBV18|.|TRBJ1-5
TGTGCCAGCTCACCCGGGACAGACCAGCCCCAGCATTTT
CASSPGTDQPQHF
>.|TRBV7-9|.|TRBJ2-5
TGTGCCAGCAGCTTATTCGGGGTTTTATCGGAGACCCAGTACTTC
CASSLFGVLSETQYF
>TRBD2|TRBV28|.|TRBJ2-7
TGTGCCAGCAGTTTAATGGCTAGCGGGGGGGCGACCTACGAGCAGTACTTC
CASSLMASGGATYEQYF
>.|TRBV5-1|.|TRBJ2-4
TGCGCCAGCAGCTTGCAAGGGCCCCGGAGGGGCAAAAACATTCAGTACTTC
CASSLQGPRRGKNIQYF
>TRBD2|TRBV7-7|once|TRBJ2-3
TGTGCCAGCAGCTTACGCGGACTAGCGGGGGGACGGGACACAGATACGCAGTATTTT
CASSLRGLAGGRDTDTQYF
>.|TRBV19|few|TRBJ1-3
TGTGCCACCACGGGAGGCGCGGCTGGAAACACCATATATTTT
CATTGGAAGNTIYF
>TRBD1|TRBV10-3|.|TRBJ1-1
TGTGCCATCAGTGATAGCCAAGGGACAGGGGAAACTTTCTTT
CAISDSQGTGETFF
>.|TRBV7-2|.|TRBJ2-7
TGTGCCAGCAGCTCCCCTGGGGCAAAGGAGCAGTACTTC
CASSSPGAKEQYF
>TRBD1|TRBV5-1|.|TRBJ1-6
TGCGCCAGCAGCAGAAAACTAACAGGGGGCAATAATTCACCCCTCCACTTT
CASSRKLTGGNNSPLHF
>.|TRBV6-5|once|TRBJ2-6
TGTGCCAGCAGACATTACAGGGATGGGGCCAACGTCCTGACTTTC
CASRHYRDGANVLTF